The next 2 T cell receptor beta chains were all read from a single sample in a study of blood T cell repertoires in COVID-19. Sequencing used immunoSEQ multiplex PCR; TCRdb keeps in-frame clones, though not all of them. In the table there are around 310,000 clones, about nine tenths of which are singletons. The sequenced sample consisted of PBMCs or T cells enriched from blood (not recorded which). The receptors come from a woman aged 25 to 39 who had recovered from COVID-19.

This rearrangement joins TRBV19 to TRBJ1-1; no definite D call. CDR1 is LNHDA, CDR2 SQIVND, per germline (reference sequence). The CDR3 covers 14 residues. Between the trimmed V and J ends, which lost 3 bases and 1 base, there was a span of 9 bases. The CDR3 DNA follows: TGTGCCAGTAGTATTTCTAGCGGGAACACTGAAGCTTTCTTT. Amino acid sequence: CASSISSGNTEAFF.

This chain's CDR3 is CASSFTDHQPQHF. The DNA for the CDR3 is TGTGCCAGCAGTTTCACAGACCATCAGCCCCAGCATTTT. This chain joins TRBV28 and TRBJ1-5; D gene ambiguous. V shed 3 bases and J shed 5 bases, with 8 bases lying between them. Germline V gene sequence: CDR1 MDHEN, CDR2 SYDVKM. The CDR3 totals 13 residues.